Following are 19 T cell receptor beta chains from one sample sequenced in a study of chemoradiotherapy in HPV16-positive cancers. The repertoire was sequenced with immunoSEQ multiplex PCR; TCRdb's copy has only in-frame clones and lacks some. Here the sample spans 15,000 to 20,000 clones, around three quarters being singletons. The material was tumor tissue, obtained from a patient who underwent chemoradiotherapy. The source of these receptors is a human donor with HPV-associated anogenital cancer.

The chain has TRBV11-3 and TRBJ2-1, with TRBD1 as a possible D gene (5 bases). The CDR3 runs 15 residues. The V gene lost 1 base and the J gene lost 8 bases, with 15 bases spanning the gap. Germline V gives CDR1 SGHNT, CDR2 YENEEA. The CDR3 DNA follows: TGTGCCAGCAGCTTAGGGCAGGGAATCTGGGATGAGCAGTTCTTC. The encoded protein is CASSLGQGIWDEQFF.

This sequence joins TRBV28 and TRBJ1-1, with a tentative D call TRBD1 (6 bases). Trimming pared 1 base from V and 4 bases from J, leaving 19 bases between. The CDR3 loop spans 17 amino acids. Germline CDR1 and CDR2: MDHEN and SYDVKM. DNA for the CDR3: TGTGCCAGCAGTTTATATATGATGGGGGGCTGGGGCACTGAAGCTTTCTTT. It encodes CASSLYMMGGWGTEAFF.

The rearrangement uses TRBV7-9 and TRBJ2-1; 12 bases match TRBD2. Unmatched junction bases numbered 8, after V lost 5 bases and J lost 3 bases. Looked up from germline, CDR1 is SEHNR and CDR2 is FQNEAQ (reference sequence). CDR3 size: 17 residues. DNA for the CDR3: TGTGCCAGCAGCCCTATACTAGCGGGGGGTTTCTACAATGAGCAGTTCTTC. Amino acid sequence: CASSPILAGGFYNEQFF.

The CDR3: CASSLALGRHDGYTF. CDR3 nucleotide sequence: TGTGCCAGCAGCTTAGCGTTGGGACGGCACGATGGCTACACCTTC. V gene TRBV7-2 combines with J gene TRBJ1-2; perhaps TRBD1 as D (5 bases). Germline V gives CDR1 SGHTA, CDR2 FQGNSA. There are 15 residues in the CDR3. V gave up 0 bases and J gave up 6 bases, with 14 bases separating them.

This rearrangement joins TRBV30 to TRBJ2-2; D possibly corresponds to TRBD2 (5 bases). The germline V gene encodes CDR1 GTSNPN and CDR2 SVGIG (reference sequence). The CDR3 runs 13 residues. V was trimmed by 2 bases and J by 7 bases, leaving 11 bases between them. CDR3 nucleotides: TGTGCCTGGAGTAGAGGGTCGGGCGGGGAGCTGTTTTTT. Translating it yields CAWSRGSGGELFF.

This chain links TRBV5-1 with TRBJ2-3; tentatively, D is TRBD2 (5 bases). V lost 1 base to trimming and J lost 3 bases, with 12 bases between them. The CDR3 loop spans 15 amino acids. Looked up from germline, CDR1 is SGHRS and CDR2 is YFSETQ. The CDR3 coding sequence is TGCGCCAGCAGCTTGTGCGGAGGTGGGACAGATACGCAGTATTTT. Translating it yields CASSLCGGGTDTQYF.

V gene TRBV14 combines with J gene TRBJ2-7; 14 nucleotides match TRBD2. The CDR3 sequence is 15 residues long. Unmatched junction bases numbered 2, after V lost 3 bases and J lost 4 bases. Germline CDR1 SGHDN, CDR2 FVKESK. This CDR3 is CASSHRTSGRYEQYF. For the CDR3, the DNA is TGTGCCAGCAGCCACCGGACTAGCGGGAGGTACGAGCAGTACTTC. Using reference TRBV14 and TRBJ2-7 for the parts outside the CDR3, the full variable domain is EAGVTQFPSHSVIEKGQTVTLRCDPISGHDNLYWYRRVMGKEIKFLLHFVKESKQDESGMPNNRFLAERTGGTYSTLKVQPAELEDSGVYFCASSHRTSGRYEQYFGPGTRLTVT.

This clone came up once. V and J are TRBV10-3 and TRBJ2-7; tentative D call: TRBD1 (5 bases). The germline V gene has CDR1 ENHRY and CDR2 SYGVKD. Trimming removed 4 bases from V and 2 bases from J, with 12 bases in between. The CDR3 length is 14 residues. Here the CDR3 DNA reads TGTGCCATCAGTGCTTCACAGGTTACCTACGAGCAGTACTTC. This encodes CAISASQVTYEQYF.

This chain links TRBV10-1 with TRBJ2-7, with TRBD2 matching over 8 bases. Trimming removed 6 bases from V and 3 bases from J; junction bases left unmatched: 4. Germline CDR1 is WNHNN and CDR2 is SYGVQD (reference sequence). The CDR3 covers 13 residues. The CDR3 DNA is TGCGCCAGCAGCCGGGGGGGGAACTACGAGCAGTACTTC. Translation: CASSRGGNYEQYF.

CDR3 sequence (DNA): TGCGCCAGCAGCCAGGACAGGGACGAGACCCAGTACTTC. It codes for CASSQDRDETQYF. The chain links TRBV5-1 to TRBJ2-5; 8 bases are shared with TRBD1. The CDR3 is made up of 13 amino acids. V was clipped by 4 bases and J by 5 bases; unmatched bases: 4. Germline lookup yields CDR1 SGHRS and CDR2 YFSETQ.

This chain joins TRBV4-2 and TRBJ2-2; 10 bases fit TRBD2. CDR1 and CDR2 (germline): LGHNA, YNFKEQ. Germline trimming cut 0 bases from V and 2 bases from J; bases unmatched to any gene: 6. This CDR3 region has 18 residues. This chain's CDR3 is CASSQEVLAGGNTGELFF. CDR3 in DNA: TGTGCCAGCAGCCAAGAGGTTTTAGCGGGAGGTAACACCGGGGAGCTGTTTTTT.

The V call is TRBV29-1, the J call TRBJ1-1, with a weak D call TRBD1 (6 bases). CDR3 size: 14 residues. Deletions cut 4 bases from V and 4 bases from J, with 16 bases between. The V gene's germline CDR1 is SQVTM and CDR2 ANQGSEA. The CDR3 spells CSVVGGRGSTEAFF. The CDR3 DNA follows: TGCAGCGTTGTAGGGGGGCGGGGTAGCACTGAAGCTTTCTTT.

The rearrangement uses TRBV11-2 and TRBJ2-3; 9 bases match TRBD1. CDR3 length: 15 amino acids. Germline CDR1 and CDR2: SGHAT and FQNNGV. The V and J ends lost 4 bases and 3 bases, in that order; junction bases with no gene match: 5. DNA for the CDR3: TGTGCCAGCAGCTCCGGGACAGGGACGACAGATACGCAGTATTTT. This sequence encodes CASSSGTGTTDTQYF.

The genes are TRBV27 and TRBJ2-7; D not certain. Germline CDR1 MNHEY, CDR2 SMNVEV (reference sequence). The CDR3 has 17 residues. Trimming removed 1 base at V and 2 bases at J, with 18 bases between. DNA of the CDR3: TGTGCCAGCAGTTTATTTCCGTCGATGGAGCTCACCTACGAGCAGTACTTC. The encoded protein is CASSLFPSMELTYEQYF.

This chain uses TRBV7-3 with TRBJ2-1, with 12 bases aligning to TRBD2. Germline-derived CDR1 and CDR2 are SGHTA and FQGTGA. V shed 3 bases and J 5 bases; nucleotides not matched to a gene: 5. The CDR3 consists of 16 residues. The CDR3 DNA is TGTGCCAGCAGCTTCCTAGCGGGAGGGACTAACAATGAGCAGTTCTTC. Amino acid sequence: CASSFLAGGTNNEQFF.

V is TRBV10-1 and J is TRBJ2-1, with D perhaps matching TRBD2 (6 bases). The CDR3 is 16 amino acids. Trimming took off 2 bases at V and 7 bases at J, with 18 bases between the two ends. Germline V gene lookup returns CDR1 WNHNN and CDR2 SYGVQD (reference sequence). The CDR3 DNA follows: TGCGCCAGCAGTGAGGGGGCCGGGGGTAGACCGAATGAGCAGTTCTTC. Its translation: CASSEGAGGRPNEQFF.

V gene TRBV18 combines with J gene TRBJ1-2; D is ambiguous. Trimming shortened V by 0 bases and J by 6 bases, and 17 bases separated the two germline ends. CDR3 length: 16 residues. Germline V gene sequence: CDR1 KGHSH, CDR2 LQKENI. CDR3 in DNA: TGTGCCAGCTCACCACCCATTGAAGCAGAAATAAATGGCTACACCTTC. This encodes CASSPPIEAEINGYTF.

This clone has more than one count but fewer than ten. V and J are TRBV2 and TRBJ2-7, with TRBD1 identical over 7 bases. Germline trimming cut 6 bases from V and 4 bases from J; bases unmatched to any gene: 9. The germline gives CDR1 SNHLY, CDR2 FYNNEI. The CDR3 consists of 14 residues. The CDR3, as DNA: TGTGCCAGCAGCCCGGACAGGCTCAGGTACGAGCAGTACTTC. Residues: CASSPDRLRYEQYF.

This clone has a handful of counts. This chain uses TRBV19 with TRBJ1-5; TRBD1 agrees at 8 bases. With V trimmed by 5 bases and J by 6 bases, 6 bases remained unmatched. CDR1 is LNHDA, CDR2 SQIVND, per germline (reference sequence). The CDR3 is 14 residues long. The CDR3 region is CASSGDRGGQPQHF. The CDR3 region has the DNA TGTGCCAGTAGTGGAGACAGGGGAGGTCAGCCCCAGCATTTT. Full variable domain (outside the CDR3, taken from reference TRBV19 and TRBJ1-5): DGGITQSPKYLFRKEGQNVTLSCEQNLNHDAMYWYRQDPGQGLRLIYYSQIVNDFQKGDIAEGYSVSREKKESFPLTVTSAQKNPTAFYLCASSGDRGGQPQHFGDGTRLSIL.